This T cell receptor beta chain was sequenced in a study of T cells after yellow fever vaccination. Generation of TCR cDNA used 5'RACE template switching (which added a universal primer site and UMIs). TCRdb reprocessed the 5' RACE reads via MiXCR and lists one record per CDR3 protein. The data contain approximately 32,000 distinct CDR3 sequences, approximately 6.6% of them seen just once; the ten biggest clones take up approximately 23%. Study-wide results and limits: Contaminating bulk clonotypes could be abundant in FACS-sorted repertoires. CD4 and CD8 compartments shared a small share of clonotypes.

After removal of 2 bases from V and 3 bases from J, the junction contained 4 bases not matched to a gene. The CDR3 is 15 residues long. This clonotype was recorded many times. The sequenced sample was PBMCs, either bulk or a sorted T-cell subset (CD4+, CD8+, memory, or dextramer-sorted; not recorded which), obtained on the day of the first yellow fever vaccination. This sequence joins TRBV23-1 and TRBJ2-3; 8 nucleotides align to TRBD2. TRBV23-1 is placed among ORFs of uncertain function. The TCR was taken from a man aged 18 to 29 who received the YFV17D yellow fever vaccine. CDR3 protein: CASSQGSGETDTQYF. For the CDR3, the DNA is TGCGCCAGCAGTCAAGGTAGCGGGGAGACAGATACGCAGTATTTT.